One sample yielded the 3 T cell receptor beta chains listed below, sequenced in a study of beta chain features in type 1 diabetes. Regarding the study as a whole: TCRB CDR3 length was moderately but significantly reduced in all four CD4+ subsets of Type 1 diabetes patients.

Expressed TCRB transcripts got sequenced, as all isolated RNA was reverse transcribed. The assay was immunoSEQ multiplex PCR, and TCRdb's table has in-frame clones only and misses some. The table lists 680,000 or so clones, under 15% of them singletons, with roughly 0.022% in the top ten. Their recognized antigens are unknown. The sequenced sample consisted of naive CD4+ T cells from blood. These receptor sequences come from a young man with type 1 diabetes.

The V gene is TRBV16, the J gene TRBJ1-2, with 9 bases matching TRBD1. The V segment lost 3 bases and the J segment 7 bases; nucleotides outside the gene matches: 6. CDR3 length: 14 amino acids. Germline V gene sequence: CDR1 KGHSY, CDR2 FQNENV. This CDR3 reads CASSHLQGAFGYTF. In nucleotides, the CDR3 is TGTGCCAGCAGCCATCTACAGGGGGCGTTTGGCTACACCTTC.

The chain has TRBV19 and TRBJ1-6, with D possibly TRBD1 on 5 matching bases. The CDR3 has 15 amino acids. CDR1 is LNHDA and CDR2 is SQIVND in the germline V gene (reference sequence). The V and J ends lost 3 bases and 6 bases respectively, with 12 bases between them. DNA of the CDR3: TGTGCCAGTAGTATCAGGGACGGGATTAATTCACCCCTCCACTTT. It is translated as CASSIRDGINSPLHF. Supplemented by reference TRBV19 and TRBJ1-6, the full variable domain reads DGGITQSPKYLFRKEGQNVTLSCEQNLNHDAMYWYRQDPGQGLRLIYYSQIVNDFQKGDIAEGYSVSREKKESFPLTVTSAQKNPTAFYLCASSIRDGINSPLHFGNGTRLTVT.

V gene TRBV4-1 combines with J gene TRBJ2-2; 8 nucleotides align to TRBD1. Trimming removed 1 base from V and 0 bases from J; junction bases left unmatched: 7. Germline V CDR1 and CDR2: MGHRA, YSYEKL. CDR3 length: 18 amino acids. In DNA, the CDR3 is TGCGCCAGCAGCCAAGGGGACAGGTTTCTTCCGAACACCGGGGAGCTGTTTTTT. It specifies CASSQGDRFLPNTGELFF.